The 23 T cell receptor beta chains presented below share a single source sample, sequenced in a study of T cell changes during pregnancy in multiple sclerosis. Assay: immunoSEQ multiplex PCR; the TCRdb copy retains only in-frame clones and omits some. In the table there are tens of thousands of clones, about 93% of which are singletons. Sequenced here: CD4+ T cells from peripheral blood mononuclear cells, sampled before pregnancy. All receptors derive from a female donor with multiple sclerosis, enrolled in a pregnancy study.

This chain links TRBV5-6 with TRBJ2-2; 8 bases align to TRBD1. V shed 3 bases, J shed 4 bases, and the junction held 2 bases outside the gene matches. CDR1 is SGHDT and CDR2 is YYEEEE in the germline V gene. The length of the CDR3 is 14 residues. CDR3 region: CASSWDRTTGELFF. The CDR3 DNA follows: TGTGCCAGCAGCTGGGACAGGACCACCGGGGAGCTGTTTTTT.

V usage is TRBV7-9 and J usage is TRBJ2-1; 9 nucleotides line up with TRBD1. Germline V lookup: CDR1 SEHNR, CDR2 FQNEAQ (reference sequence). The CDR3 has 19 amino acids. V was pared by 1 base and J by 6 bases, with 16 bases of the junction left unmatched. CDR3 sequence reads: CASSLVNIGWTGVPNEQFF. The CDR3, as DNA: TGTGCCAGCAGCTTAGTAAATATCGGCTGGACAGGGGTCCCCAATGAGCAGTTCTTC.

CDR3 amino acids: CSVARTGVSEQYF. The DNA of the CDR3 is TGCAGCGTTGCCCGGACAGGGGTGAGCGAGCAGTACTTC. The chain has TRBV29-1 and TRBJ2-7; the match to TRBD1 covers 9 bases. The CDR3 is 13 residues long. V lost 4 bases to trimming and J lost 6 bases; unmatched junction nucleotides: 7. CDR1 is SQVTM and CDR2 is ANQGSEA in the germline V gene.

The chain recombines TRBV9 with TRBJ2-1, with 14 bases fitting TRBD2. The germline CDR1 and CDR2 sequences are SGDLS and YYNGEE. The length of the CDR3 is 17 residues. With 3 bases clipped from V and 7 bases from J, the junction kept 9 bases outside the gene matches. The CDR3 protein is CASSARLAGGPINEQFF. Here the CDR3 DNA reads TGTGCCAGCAGCGCCCGACTAGCGGGGGGGCCTATTAATGAGCAGTTCTTC.

The genes are TRBV6-6 and TRBJ2-5, with TRBD2 matching over 11 bases. J gave up 5 bases and V 6 bases, and 11 bases lay outside the gene matches. The germline V gene has CDR1 MNHNY and CDR2 SVGAGI (reference sequence). The CDR3 is 16 residues long. The CDR3 DNA is TGTGCCAGCAGGGATACTAGCGGGAGTTTTTGGGAGACCCAGTACTTC. Protein: CASRDTSGSFWETQYF.

This rearrangement joins TRBV7-9 to TRBJ2-5, with D uncertain. V shed 1 base and J shed 2 bases, with 8 bases lying between them. The CDR3 is made up of 14 amino acids. Germline V gene lookup returns CDR1 SEHNR and CDR2 FQNEAQ (reference sequence). The DNA of the CDR3 is TGTGCCAGCAGCTTAGGTCACAGACAAGAGACCCAGTACTTC. As protein: CASSLGHRQETQYF.

This chain uses TRBV19 with TRBJ2-5; 12 positions match TRBD2. Unmatched junction bases numbered 5, after V lost 4 bases and J lost 5 bases. The CDR3 length is 15 residues. The V gene's germline CDR1 is LNHDA and CDR2 SQIVND (reference sequence). The CDR3, as DNA: TGTGCCAGTAGTAAAGGACTAGCGGGACATGAGACCCAGTACTTC. It encodes CASSKGLAGHETQYF.

The rearrangement uses TRBV20-1 and TRBJ1-2; D is undetermined. This CDR3 comprises 9 residues. Trimming took off 5 bases at V and 8 bases at J, with 6 bases between the two ends. Germline loops: CDR1 DFQATT, CDR2 SNEGSKA (reference sequence). The DNA of the CDR3 is TGCAGTGCTTCAAGCGGCTACACCTTC. It specifies CSASSGYTF.

The genes are TRBV11-2 and TRBJ2-1, with D unclear. CDR3 size: 11 residues. V was trimmed by 3 bases and J by 7 bases, leaving 4 bases between them. CDR1 and CDR2 from the germline V gene are SGHAT and FQNNGV. The CDR3 loop is CASSFTNEQFF. As DNA, the CDR3 is TGTGCCAGCAGCTTCACAAATGAGCAGTTCTTC.

V and J are TRBV6-1 and TRBJ1-1; no clear D. This CDR3 spans 14 amino acids. CDR1 and CDR2 from the germline V gene are MNHNS and SASEGT. V was pared by 3 bases and J by 4 bases, with 12 bases between. This chain's CDR3 is CASSDPVLGTEAFF. DNA of the CDR3: TGTGCCAGCAGTGACCCGGTTCTAGGCACTGAAGCTTTCTTT.

In this sample, this clone turned up a few times. The gene calls are TRBV19 and TRBJ2-2, with 9 bases aligning to TRBD1. Germline CDR1 LNHDA, CDR2 SQIVND (reference sequence). V gave up 3 bases and J gave up 2 bases; unmatched junction bases: 7. This CDR3 comprises 17 residues. This CDR3 is CASSISRTGVNTGELFF. The CDR3 DNA reads as TGTGCCAGTAGTATTTCCCGGACAGGGGTAAACACCGGGGAGCTGTTTTTT.

This chain connects TRBV6-1 to TRBJ2-1; 9 nucleotides align to TRBD2. J lost 8 bases, V lost 3 bases, and 20 bases had no gene match. Germline-derived CDR1 and CDR2 are MNHNS and SASEGT. CDR3 size: 19 residues. The CDR3 DNA sequence: TGTGCCAGCAGTGATTTCAGGCGGGGGGGACATAGGGGACGGGATGAGCAGTTCTTC. It specifies CASSDFRRGGHRGRDEQFF.

V and J are TRBV28 and TRBJ2-3; 12 nucleotides match TRBD2. The germline V gene encodes CDR1 MDHEN and CDR2 SYDVKM. There are 16 residues in the CDR3. The ends lost 3 bases at V and 4 bases at J; junction bases unmatched: 5. The CDR3 sequence is CASSLGTSGRADTQYF. For the CDR3, the DNA is TGTGCCAGCAGTTTGGGGACTAGCGGGCGAGCAGATACGCAGTATTTT.

The chain combines TRBV10-3 with TRBJ1-2, with D possibly matching TRBD1 (6 bases). Germline loops: CDR1 ENHRY, CDR2 SYGVKD. With 0 bases removed from V and 5 bases from J, the gap between germline ends came to 10 bases. This CDR3 has 14 amino acids. The chain's CDR3 is CAISESGTGYGYTF. DNA for the CDR3: TGTGCCATCAGTGAGTCCGGCACAGGGTATGGCTACACCTTC.

J is TRBJ1-1 and V is TRBV6-6; TRBD1 might be the D (6 bases). The CDR3 extends over 12 amino acids. Trimming pared 7 bases from V and 3 bases from J, leaving 9 bases between. The germline CDR1 and CDR2 sequences are MNHNY and SVGAGI (reference sequence). The CDR3 is CASTKGDTEAFF. The CDR3 nucleotides are TGTGCCAGCACCAAGGGGGACACTGAAGCTTTCTTT.

The J gene is TRBJ2-7, the V gene TRBV5-4, with D hard to call. Germline assignment: CDR1 SGHNT and CDR2 YYREEE (reference sequence). Trimming pared 0 bases from V and 5 bases from J, leaving 15 bases between. CDR3 length: 15 residues. The CDR3 bases are TGTGCCAGCAGCTTGGGGGCTAAAATTTGGGACGAGCAGTACTTC. Encoded protein: CASSLGAKIWDEQYF.

The chain employs TRBV30 and TRBJ2-7, with a tentative D call TRBD2 (6 bases). Germline V lookup: CDR1 GTSNPN, CDR2 SVGIG (reference sequence). V was shortened by 0 bases and J by 6 bases, with 12 bases between the two germline ends. The CDR3 is 13 amino acids. DNA for the CDR3: TGTGCCTGGAGTGTCATTGTGGGGGGCGAGCAGTACTTC. This encodes CAWSVIVGGEQYF.

This rearrangement joins TRBV30 to TRBJ2-3, with TRBD2 identical over 11 bases. Germline values: CDR1 GTSNPN, CDR2 SVGIG (reference sequence). This CDR3 has 13 amino acids. V lost 8 bases to trimming and J lost 2 bases; unmatched junction nucleotides: 3. Here the CDR3 reads CARSGGATDTQYF. The CDR3 DNA reads TGTGCCCGTAGCGGGGGGGCCACAGATACGCAGTATTTT.

This clone was seen once. The rearrangement joins TRBV7-9 to TRBJ1-1; 12 bases are shared with TRBD1. This CDR3 contains 17 residues. J gave up 3 bases and V 5 bases, and 10 bases lay outside the gene matches. Germline V gene data show CDR1 as SEHNR and CDR2 as FQNEAQ (reference sequence). For the CDR3, the DNA is TGTGCCAGCAGCCCGGGGACAGGGGGCGTGTCGGACACTGAAGCTTTCTTT. Translating gives CASSPGTGGVSDTEAFF.

This clone was counted a single time. This sequence joins TRBV10-3 and TRBJ1-2; a possible D gene is TRBD1 (6 bases). Germline assignment: CDR1 ENHRY and CDR2 SYGVKD. Deletions cut 4 bases from V and 7 bases from J, with 13 bases between. This CDR3 has 13 amino acids. The CDR3 reads CAISGTAGPGYTF. CDR3 bases: TGTGCCATCAGTGGGACAGCCGGGCCTGGCTACACCTTC.

The chain is built from TRBV5-1 and TRBJ2-6, with D unclear. The CDR3 sequence is 16 residues long. Germline assignment: CDR1 SGHRS and CDR2 YFSETQ. The V and J ends lost 0 bases and 0 bases respectively, with 7 bases between them. CDR3 bases: TGCGCCAGCAGCTTGGGGGCGAGCTCTGGGGCCAACGTCCTGACTTTC. This sequence encodes CASSLGASSGANVLTF.

This clone was detected a few times. This chain joins TRBV5-6 and TRBJ1-4; D not resolved. Germline-derived CDR1 and CDR2 are SGHDT and YYEEEE. The germline V and J ends were trimmed by 1 base and 7 bases, with 8 bases remaining between them. The CDR3 runs to 13 residues. CDR3 sequence: CASSLPHVEKLFF. The CDR3 DNA sequence: TGTGCCAGCAGCTTGCCCCATGTTGAAAAACTGTTTTTT.

V is TRBV6-4 and J is TRBJ1-2; the match to TRBD1 covers 10 bases. CDR3 size: 15 residues. CDR1 is MRHNA, CDR2 SNTAGT, per germline. Trimming removed 4 bases from V and 4 bases from J; junction bases left unmatched: 6. The CDR3 is CASSAGTGAAYGYTF. As DNA, the CDR3 is TGTGCCAGCAGTGCCGGGACAGGGGCCGCCTATGGCTACACCTTC.